These 28 T cell receptor beta chains originate from one sample sequenced in a study of STAT5B mutations in CD4+ large granular lymphocyte leukemia (dated by TCRdb to 2022 to 2024). The protocol used for the library was the immunoSEQ multiplex PCR assay. The table comes from immuneACCESS by way of TCRdb, which keeps in-frame sequences with V and J called. Part of the clones is missing from these tables; in studies checked, under half for an unresolved V gene and the rest for unknown reasons. A total of about 30,000 clones appear in this sample, approximately 90% of them only once. The top ten constitute 3.4% of the sample. The sequenced sample consisted of CD4+ T cells from blood buffy coats. Receptor source: a human donor in good health.

This chain joins TRBV10-3 and TRBJ1-1, with a possible D match to TRBD1 (6 bases). Trimming took 0 bases from V and 5 from J, leaving 7 bases between them. Germline V gene sequence: CDR1 ENHRY, CDR2 SYGVKD. The CDR3 is 13 amino acids. This chain's CDR3 is CAISESQGTEAFF. The CDR3, as DNA: TGTGCCATCAGTGAGTCTCAGGGGACTGAAGCTTTCTTT.

The chain is built from TRBV11-2 and TRBJ1-3, with D possibly TRBD1 on 5 matching bases. CDR3 length: 16 amino acids. Germline V gene sequence: CDR1 SGHAT, CDR2 FQNNGV. Trimming took 1 base from V and 0 from J, leaving 10 bases between them. CDR3 sequence (DNA): TGTGCCAGCAGCTTAGCTCGACAGATCTCTGGAAACACCATATATTTT. It encodes CASSLARQISGNTIYF. Using reference TRBV11-2 and TRBJ1-3 for the parts outside the CDR3, the full variable domain is EAGVAQSPRYKIIEKRQSVAFWCNPISGHATLYWYQQILGQGPKLLIQFQNNGVVDDSQLPKDRFSAERLKGVDSTLKIQPAKLEDSAVYLCASSLARQISGNTIYFGEGSWLTVV.

The chain uses TRBV19 and TRBJ1-1, with D perhaps matching TRBD1 (5 bases). From germline, CDR1 is LNHDA and CDR2 SQIVND (reference sequence). Trimming shortened V by 8 bases and J by 1 base, and 17 bases separated the two germline ends. The CDR3 contains 15 residues. The CDR3 spells CASPGPRPPNTEAFF. CDR3 nucleotide sequence: TGTGCCAGTCCGGGACCCAGGCCCCCGAACACTGAAGCTTTCTTT.

This chain uses TRBV5-1 with TRBJ2-1; 12 bases align to TRBD2. The germline V gene has CDR1 SGHRS and CDR2 YFSETQ. With 4 bases clipped from V and 6 bases from J, the junction kept 5 bases outside the gene matches. CDR3 length: 15 residues. CDR3 in amino acids: CASSPTSGRFNEQFF. The CDR3 nucleotides are TGCGCCAGCAGCCCTACTAGCGGGAGGTTCAATGAGCAGTTCTTC.

The V and J genes are TRBV9 and TRBJ2-7, with 10 bases lining up with TRBD2. Looked up from germline, CDR1 is SGDLS and CDR2 is YYNGEE. This CDR3 comprises 15 residues. The V and J ends lost 0 bases and 5 bases, in that order; junction bases with no gene match: 5. The CDR3 spells CASSVGLAGEDEQYF. CDR3 DNA sequence: TGTGCCAGCAGCGTAGGTCTAGCGGGAGAAGACGAGCAGTACTTC.

The rearrangement uses TRBV27 and TRBJ2-1; D perhaps matches TRBD2 (5 bases). Germline values: CDR1 MNHEY, CDR2 SMNVEV (reference sequence). The CDR3 consists of 14 residues. Trimming stripped 7 bases from V and 6 bases from J, with 16 bases between. CDR3 in amino acids: CASMAGKIGNEQFF. In DNA, the CDR3 is TGTGCCAGCATGGCCGGGAAAATAGGCAATGAGCAGTTCTTC.

This rearrangement joins TRBV19 to TRBJ1-5; possibly TRBD1 for D (5 bases). This CDR3 has 16 amino acids. Trimming removed 3 bases at V and 3 bases at J, with 15 bases between. Germline lookup yields CDR1 LNHDA and CDR2 SQIVND (reference sequence). In DNA form, the CDR3 reads TGTGCCAGTAGTATTACAGGTGCAAGGAACAATCAGCCCCAGCATTTT. This sequence encodes CASSITGARNNQPQHF.

This clone came up once. The chain has TRBV29-1 and TRBJ1-2, with TRBD1 matching 9 bases. Unmatched junction bases numbered 0, after V lost 4 bases and J lost 3 bases. This CDR3 has 12 amino acids. In germline, CDR1 is SQVTM, CDR2 ANQGSEA. CDR3 sequence: CSVGTGDYGYTF. The DNA of the CDR3 is TGCAGCGTTGGGACAGGGGACTATGGCTACACCTTC.

The chain joins TRBV28 to TRBJ1-2; TRBD1 matches at 10 bases. V dropped 5 bases and J dropped 5; count of bases not matched to a gene: 8. This CDR3 spans 15 amino acids. CDR1 and CDR2 (germline): MDHEN, SYDVKM. The CDR3 region has the DNA TGTGCCAGCAGTACCCTCGGGACAGGGGCGTATGGCTACACCTTC. Translating gives CASSTLGTGAYGYTF.

J is TRBJ2-5 and V is TRBV5-4; D possibly uses TRBD1 or TRBD2 (5 bases each). From germline, CDR1 is SGHNT and CDR2 YYREEE (reference sequence). V shed 5 bases and J shed 2 bases, with 10 bases lying between them. The CDR3 is made up of 13 amino acids. The CDR3 DNA sequence: TGTGCCAGCAGTTCGGGGCCTCAAGAGACCCAGTACTTC. Translated, it gives CASSSGPQETQYF.

This clone was picked up a small number of times. The chain couples TRBV5-5 to TRBJ2-7; the match to TRBD2 covers 13 bases. V gave up 3 bases and J gave up 2 bases; unmatched junction bases: 2. The germline gives CDR1 SGHKS, CDR2 YYEKEE (reference sequence). The CDR3 covers 15 residues. CDR3 nucleotides: TGTGCCAGCAGCTGGGGGACTAGCGGGACCTACGAGCAGTACTTC. Encoded protein: CASSWGTSGTYEQYF. The full variable domain, its missing parts supplied by reference TRBV5-5 and TRBJ2-7, is DAGVTQSPTHLIKTRGQQVTLRCSPISGHKSVSWYQQVLGQGPQFIFQYYEKEERGRGNFPDRFSARQFPNYSSELNVNALLLGDSALYLCASSWGTSGTYEQYFGPGTRLTVT.

This chain links TRBV6-1 with TRBJ1-5, with 9 bases lining up with TRBD1. The CDR3 covers 15 residues. Germline CDR1 reads MNHNS; CDR2 reads SASEGT. The trim removed 2 bases at V and 7 bases at J, leaving 6 bases unmatched. The CDR3 spells CASSERGQGMQPQHF. The DNA of the CDR3 is TGTGCCAGCAGTGAAAGGGGACAGGGTATGCAGCCCCAGCATTTT.

This chain links TRBV5-1 with TRBJ2-7, with D possibly being TRBD1 (6 bases). Germline CDR1 is SGHRS and CDR2 is YFSETQ. V was trimmed by 4 bases and J by 4 bases, leaving 21 bases between them. The CDR3 has 16 amino acids. The CDR3 is CASSPGILTGLYEQYF. The CDR3 DNA reads as TGCGCCAGCAGCCCAGGAATCCTCACAGGGTTGTACGAGCAGTACTTC.

The gene calls are TRBV6-1 and TRBJ1-1; no definite D call. With 6 bases removed from V and 6 bases from J, the gap between germline ends came to 14 bases. CDR3 length: 13 amino acids. Looked up from germline, CDR1 is MNHNS and CDR2 is SASEGT. CDR3 protein: CASSLSDEAEAFF. The CDR3 nucleotides read TGTGCCAGCAGCCTCTCAGACGAAGCTGAAGCTTTCTTT.

The V call is TRBV5-1, the J call TRBJ2-5, with 8 positions matching TRBD2. CDR1 and CDR2 from the germline V gene are SGHRS and YFSETQ. J was trimmed by 4 bases and V by 2 bases; bases with no gene match: 7. This CDR3 has 15 amino acids. Here the CDR3 DNA reads TGCGCCAGCAGCTTAGGTAGCGGGAAGGGAGAGACCCAGTACTTC. It yields the protein CASSLGSGKGETQYF.

This clone has just one count. The chain combines TRBV7-2 with TRBJ2-5; D remains ambiguous. Germline CDR1 is SGHTA and CDR2 is FQGNSA. This CDR3 has 12 residues. V was cut by 5 bases and J by 7 bases, with 11 bases left in between. CDR3 sequence reads: CASSTGRRTQYF. As DNA, the CDR3 is TGTGCCAGCAGCACCGGAAGGAGGACCCAGTACTTC. Together with reference TRBV7-2 and TRBJ2-5, the CDR3 gives the full variable domain: GAGVSQSPSNKVTEKGKDVELRCDPISGHTALYWYRQSLGQGLEFLIYFQGNSAPDKSGLPSDRFSAERTGGSVSTLTIQRTQQEDSAVYLCASSTGRRTQYFGPGTRLLVL.

V gene TRBV4-3 combines with J gene TRBJ1-4; D remains ambiguous. This CDR3 has 15 amino acids. V lost 3 bases and J 3 bases, leaving 11 bases between the germline ends. The germline V gene has CDR1 LGHNA and CDR2 YSLEER. This CDR3 reads CASSQDGRSNEKLFF. In nucleotides, the CDR3 is TGCGCCAGCAGCCAGGATGGAAGGTCTAATGAAAAACTGTTTTTT.

This clone came up once. The V and J genes are TRBV9 and TRBJ2-3; maybe TRBD1 (6 bases). Germline V CDR1 and CDR2: SGDLS, YYNGEE. The ends were cut back, 0 bases at V and 0 bases at J, with 11 bases in the middle. The CDR3 sequence is 16 residues long. For the CDR3, the DNA is TGTGCCAGCAGCGTAGGGGCAGGGGATAGCACAGATACGCAGTATTTT. Encoded protein: CASSVGAGDSTDTQYF.

The chain recombines TRBV9 with TRBJ2-3; 8 bases are a match to TRBD2. The CDR3 has 14 residues. V gave up 4 bases and J gave up 5 bases; unmatched junction bases: 6. Germline V CDR1 and CDR2: SGDLS, YYNGEE. The CDR3 sequence: CASSSGLGQDTQYF. For the CDR3, the DNA is TGTGCCAGCAGCTCGGGACTAGGTCAAGATACGCAGTATTTT.

This clone was observed once. The chain recombines TRBV5-6 with TRBJ1-2; TRBD1 is a possible D gene (5 bases). Germline CDR1 and CDR2: SGHDT and YYEEEE. The CDR3 totals 13 residues. With 4 bases removed from V and 8 bases from J, the gap between germline ends came to 15 bases. CDR3 sequence: CASSLPQGGGYTF. The CDR3 bases are TGTGCCAGCAGCCTACCTCAGGGAGGAGGCTACACCTTC.

The chain links TRBV6-6 to TRBJ1-2; no clear D gene. V lost 4 bases and J lost 2, with 8 bases in between. The germline V gene encodes CDR1 MNHNY and CDR2 SVGAGI (reference sequence). The length of the CDR3 is 13 residues. The CDR3, as DNA: TGTGCCAGCAGTTCGGAGAGAAACTATGGCTACACCTTC. Translation gives CASSSERNYGYTF.

The chain is built from TRBV19 and TRBJ2-4; D is uncertain. Trimming removed 5 bases at V and 0 bases at J, with 17 bases between. CDR3 length: 17 residues. Germline CDR1 and CDR2: LNHDA and SQIVND (reference sequence). The CDR3 sequence is CASSALGRTLAKNIQYF. The CDR3 DNA sequence: TGTGCCAGTAGTGCGTTGGGAAGGACCCTAGCCAAAAACATTCAGTACTTC.

The rearrangement joins TRBV11-2 to TRBJ2-7; 10 bases are a match to TRBD1. The germline gives CDR1 SGHAT, CDR2 FQNNGV. Unmatched junction bases numbered 6, after V lost 6 bases and J lost 1 base. This CDR3 has 15 residues. The CDR3, as DNA: TGTGCCAGCAGTCCGACAGGGGGCGGGTCCTACGAGCAGTACTTC. Amino acids: CASSPTGGGSYEQYF.

V usage is TRBV5-4 and J usage is TRBJ2-3; possibly TRBD1 for D (5 bases). The CDR3 contains 15 residues. Trimming took 3 bases from V and 0 from J, leaving 11 bases between them. Germline-derived CDR1 and CDR2 are SGHNT and YYREEE (reference sequence). Here the CDR3 reads CASSSARASTDTQYF. CDR3 DNA sequence: TGTGCCAGCAGCTCTGCCAGGGCTAGCACAGATACGCAGTATTTT.

J is TRBJ2-7 and V is TRBV5-6; TRBD1 matches 7 bases. Germline V gene data show CDR1 as SGHDT and CDR2 as YYEEEE. Germline trimming cut 2 bases from V and 2 bases from J; bases unmatched to any gene: 7. The CDR3 is 15 residues long. The CDR3 DNA is TGTGCCAGCAGCTTCCTTACAGGGGTCGCCTACGAGCAGTACTTC. The encoded protein is CASSFLTGVAYEQYF.

This sequence joins TRBV7-9 and TRBJ2-4; 11 bases agree with TRBD2. Germline V gene lookup returns CDR1 SEHNR and CDR2 FQNEAQ (reference sequence). CDR3 length: 17 amino acids. V was pared by 4 bases and J by 0 bases, with 5 bases of the junction left unmatched. The CDR3 here is CASSSLGLAGAKNIQYF. The CDR3 DNA is TGTGCCAGCAGCTCACTCGGACTAGCGGGAGCCAAAAACATTCAGTACTTC.

V and J are TRBV11-2 and TRBJ1-3, with 7 bases aligning to TRBD1. The CDR3 covers 16 residues. V gave up 6 bases and J gave up 4 bases; unmatched junction bases: 12. Germline values: CDR1 SGHAT, CDR2 FQNNGV. The CDR3 loop is CASRKPGGISGNTIYF. The CDR3 region has the DNA TGTGCCAGCAGAAAGCCAGGGGGAATATCCGGAAACACCATATATTTT. Full variable domain (rest looked up from reference TRBV11-2 and TRBJ1-3): EAGVAQSPRYKIIEKRQSVAFWCNPISGHATLYWYQQILGQGPKLLIQFQNNGVVDDSQLPKDRFSAERLKGVDSTLKIQPAKLEDSAVYLCASRKPGGISGNTIYFGEGSWLTVV.

As DNA, the CDR3 is TGTGCCAGCAGTTCCCCTAGCTCTGGAAACACCATATATTTT. Translating it yields CASSSPSSGNTIYF. The chain combines TRBV6-5 with TRBJ1-3, with D hard to call. The CDR3 covers 14 residues. V was cut by 4 bases and J by 0 bases, with 7 bases left in between. From germline, CDR1 is MNHEY and CDR2 SVGAGI.